The rows below give T cell receptor beta chains drawn from one sample of a study of blood T cell repertoires in COVID-19. The protocol was immunoSEQ multiplex PCR, while the TCRdb copy is restricted to in-frame clones and leaves out a portion. The table lists about 260,000 clones, about nine tenths of them singletons. Sequences were obtained from peripheral blood. Every receptor here comes from a middle-aged woman who had recovered from COVID-19. The CDR3 runs from the conserved cysteine through the conserved F or W. The order of the fields is J gene, clone size, V gene, D gene, CDR3 DNA, CDR3 protein. D genes are given only for firm matches. The size field is filled for only some rows; it gives once, few, many or a size class.

TRBJ1-2,.,TRBV4-1,TRBD1,TGCGCCAGCAGCCTAACGACAGGGGCAAACTATGGCTACACCTTC,CASSLTTGANYGYTF
TRBJ1-6,.,TRBV7-8,.,TGTGCCAGCAGCTTGGGGGGAAAGGGTTCACCCCTCCACTTT,CASSLGGKGSPLHF
TRBJ2-3,few,TRBV11-3,.,TGTGCCAGCAGCCCACGGGGACATCAAGATACGCAGTATTTT,CASSPRGHQDTQYF
TRBJ2-5,.,TRBV5-1,TRBD2,TGCGCCAGCAGCTTGGGCCTAGCGGGGCAAGAGACCCAGTACTTC,CASSLGLAGQETQYF
TRBJ2-5,once,TRBV5-4,.,TGTGCCAGCAGCACAAGGGGGGGCAAAGAGACCCAGTACTTC,CASSTRGGKETQYF
TRBJ2-3,.,TRBV10-2,TRBD2,TGCGCCAGCAGTGGCCAGACTAGCGGAACCACCACAGATACGCAGTATTTT,CASSGQTSGTTTDTQYF
TRBJ2-7,.,TRBV19,TRBD1,TGTGCCAGTAGCGCCGGGACAGGGGGCTACGAGCAGTACTTC,CASSAGTGGYEQYF
TRBJ1-6,.,TRBV5-4,.,TGTGCCAGCAGCTTGCCGGGGGGTCACCTCCACTTT,CASSLPGGHLHF
TRBJ1-1,.,TRBV3-1/TRBV3-2,.,TGTGCCAGCAGCCCTTTGGGACAGAACACTGAAGCTTTCTTT,CASSPLGQNTEAFF
TRBJ2-3,.,TRBV6-6,.,TGTGCCAGCAGTTACTACGGGTCTCGCACAGATACGCAGTATTTT,CASSYYGSRTDTQYF
TRBJ1-2,once,TRBV7-8,TRBD1,TGTGCCAGCAGCTTACTGACGACAGGGGATATACATGGCTACACCTTC,CASSLLTTGDIHGYTF
TRBJ1-2,.,TRBV7-9,TRBD1,TGTGCCAGCAGCTTCCATGGACAGGGGGCCGGTGGCTACACCTTC,CASSFHGQGAGGYTF
TRBJ2-2,once,TRBV7-9,.,TGTGCCAGCAGCTTAGACAGGGCCGGGGAGCTGTTTTTT,CASSLDRAGELFF
TRBJ2-3,.,TRBV4-1,TRBD2,TGCGCCAGCAGCCAAGATTCTCGACGGGGGGGCACAGATACGCAGTATTTT,CASSQDSRRGGTDTQYF
TRBJ2-1,.,TRBV5-1,.,TGCGCCAGCAGCTTGGTGACAGGCAATGATGAGCAGTTCTTC,CASSLVTGNDEQFF
TRBJ2-2,.,TRBV19,.,TGTGCCACTTACGACAGATACAAAGCGAACACCGGGGAGCTGTTTTTT,CATYDRYKANTGELFF
TRBJ1-1,.,TRBV11-2,TRBD1,TGTGCCAGCAGCTGGACCACAGGGGGCGTCACTGAAGCTTTCTTT,CASSWTTGGVTEAFF
TRBJ1-4,.,TRBV18,.,TGTGCCAGCTCACCGAACCTAGACGGGGAAAAACTGTTTTTT,CASSPNLDGEKLFF
TRBJ1-3,.,TRBV27,.,TGTGCCAGCAAATCATATGCGGGAACTGGAAACACCATATATTTT,CASKSYAGTGNTIYF
TRBJ2-1,.,TRBV3-1/TRBV3-2,.,TGTGCCAGCAGTTTCCCCCGAGCGGCCTACAATGAGCAGTTCTTC,CASSFPRAAYNEQFF
TRBJ2-1,.,TRBV27,.,TGTGCCAGCAGTTTACGGCCAGGGCTGTCCTACAATGAGCAGTTCTTC,CASSLRPGLSYNEQFF
TRBJ2-2,.,TRBV18,TRBD2,TGTGCCAGCTCTCCGACTAGCGGGGCGAACACCGGGGAGCTGTTTTTT,CASSPTSGANTGELFF
TRBJ1-3,few,TRBV5-6,TRBD1,TGTGCCAGCAGCTTTGGGACAGGGGGAAACACCATATATTTT,CASSFGTGGNTIYF
TRBJ1-5,.,TRBV10-3,.,TGTGCCATCAGTGACCCTAATCAGCCCCAGCATTTT,CAISDPNQPQHF
TRBJ1-2,.,TRBV4-1,TRBD1,TGCGCCAGCAGCCAAGCCTCAGGGGGCGGACTGTGGGGCTACACCTTC,CASSQASGGGLWGYTF
TRBJ2-2,.,TRBV5-5,TRBD1,TGTGCCAGCAGCCCAACAGGGGGCAATTCCGGGGAGCTGTTTTTT,CASSPTGGNSGELFF
TRBJ2-7,.,TRBV12-3/TRBV12-4,.,TGTGCCAGCAGCCCCGACAGCTCCTACGAGCAGTACTTC,CASSPDSSYEQYF
TRBJ2-2,.,TRBV10-1,.,TGCGCCAGCAGTCTAGCTAACACCGGGGAGCTGTTTTTT,CASSLANTGELFF
TRBJ2-5,once,TRBV7-2,.,TGTGCCAGCAGCTTAGTCGCCAGCGCGAAAGAGACCCAGTACTTC,CASSLVASAKETQYF
TRBJ1-4,.,TRBV5-5,TRBD1,TGTGCCAGCAGCTTGGTGGGACAGGGGGCCTGGGGGGAAAAACTGTTTTTT,CASSLVGQGAWGEKLFF
TRBJ2-7,.,TRBV19,TRBD2,TGTGCCAGTAGTACAACTAGCGGCTCCTACGAGCAGTACTTC,CASSTTSGSYEQYF
TRBJ1-2,.,TRBV11-3,.,TGTGCCAGCAGCCGCCGGGGTGACGGCTACACCTTC,CASSRRGDGYTF
TRBJ2-6,.,TRBV6-5,.,TGTGCCAGCAGTTGGGGCAGGTACTCTGGGGCCAACGTCCTGACTTTC,CASSWGRYSGANVLTF
TRBJ2-5,.,TRBV12-3/TRBV12-4,.,TGTGCCAGCAGTTTAAGGGGGGAGACCCAGTACTTC,CASSLRGETQYF
TRBJ2-1,.,TRBV6-5,TRBD1,TGTGCCAGCAGGAAACGGACAGGATCCTACAATGAGCAGTTCTTC,CASRKRTGSYNEQFF
TRBJ1-2,few,TRBV6-5,.,TGTGCCAGCAGCTCCCCCGGACAGACTAACTATGGCTACACCTTC,CASSSPGQTNYGYTF
TRBJ2-1,.,TRBV6-2/TRBV6-3,TRBD2,TGTGCCAGCAGTTCCTCACTAGCGGGGCACTACAATGAGCAGTTCTTC,CASSSSLAGHYNEQFF
TRBJ2-2,.,TRBV30,TRBD2,TGTGCCTGGAGACTAGCGGGGGGGCCCGGGGAGCTGTTTTTT,CAWRLAGGPGELFF
TRBJ2-7,.,TRBV19,.,TGTGCCAGTAGTATAGACACAGGGCAGACCTACGAGCAGTACTTC,CASSIDTGQTYEQYF
TRBJ1-5,.,TRBV6-5,TRBD1,TGTGCCAGCACTCCCCCCGGACAGGGTTATCAGCCCCAGCATTTT,CASTPPGQGYQPQHF
TRBJ1-2,.,TRBV4-3,.,TGCGCCAGCAGCCAAGGACGGACAGCTAACTATGGCTACACCTTC,CASSQGRTANYGYTF
TRBJ2-3,.,TRBV11-3,.,TGTGCCAGCAGCAGGGGGGGACAGGAATCAGATACGCAGTATTTT,CASSRGGQESDTQYF
TRBJ2-3,.,TRBV7-2,.,TGTGCCAGCAGCTTAGCGGCAGGGGGGACAGATACGCAGTATTTT,CASSLAAGGTDTQYF
TRBJ2-7,.,TRBV11-3,.,TGTGCCAGCAGCTCCCCAGATCGCCCAAGTACCCACGAGCAGTACTTC,CASSSPDRPSTHEQYF
TRBJ1-6,.,TRBV7-3,TRBD1,TGTGCCAGCAGCTTAAGAGGGGGACAGCATAATTCACCCCTCCACTTT,CASSLRGGQHNSPLHF
TRBJ2-2,.,TRBV11-2,.,TGTGCCAGCAGCCTACGTGGAGTAACCGGGGAGCTGTTTTTT,CASSLRGVTGELFF